The present TCR beta chain was sequenced within a study of control samples from healthy donors and cancer patients. This CDR3 is 15 amino acids long. Trimming removed 8 bases from V and 4 bases from J; junction bases left unmatched: 13. From germline, CDR1 is GTSNPN and CDR2 SVGIG (reference sequence). Profiled with immunoSEQ multiplex PCR; TCRdb holds only in-frame clones, not every one. This table holds about 80,000 clones, about 88% found once. The sequenced sample consisted of blood. This sequence originates from a woman between 45 and 65 years old in good health. The chain recombines TRBV30 with TRBJ1-3, with 8 positions matching TRBD1. The CDR3 spells CAGPKTGVGGNTIYF. Here the CDR3 DNA reads TGTGCCGGACCAAAGACAGGGGTTGGAGGAAACACCATATATTTT.